This T cell receptor beta chain was recorded in a study of T cell changes during pregnancy in multiple sclerosis. TCRdb keeps only in-frame clones here, not all; method: immunoSEQ multiplex PCR. The table shows roughly 40,000 clones, with 75% to 95% occurring only once. V shed 7 bases and J shed 9 bases, with 19 bases lying between them. CDR1 is SNHLY and CDR2 is FYNNEI in the germline V gene. This CDR3 is built from 14 residues. This TCR was recovered from a female donor with multiple sclerosis, enrolled in a pregnancy study. J is TRBJ2-1 and V is TRBV2; D is perhaps TRBD2 (5 bases). The source was CD4+ T cells from peripheral blood mononuclear cells, collected in the third trimester of pregnancy. CDR3: CASNWRFLEGEQFF. As DNA, the CDR3 is TGTGCCAGCAATTGGAGGTTCCTTGAGGGTGAGCAGTTCTTC.